This T cell receptor beta chain came from a study of control samples from healthy donors and cancer patients. This CDR3 comprises 15 residues. Trimming stripped 2 bases from V and 7 bases from J, with 14 bases between. Germline V gene data show CDR1 as SEHNR and CDR2 as FQNEAQ (reference sequence). The protocol was immunoSEQ multiplex PCR, while the TCRdb copy is restricted to in-frame clones and leaves out a portion. The sample has a few hundred thousand clones, around 90% seen once. The clonotype originates from a man aged 40-49 years with head and neck cancer. V usage is TRBV7-9 and J usage is TRBJ1-4, with D possibly TRBD1 on 5 matching bases. Sequencing used PBMCs. The CDR3 region has the DNA TGTGCCAGCAGCTTATTAGGGGAGGAAGGTGAAAAACTGTTTTTT. Encoded protein: CASSLLGEEGEKLFF.